This T cell receptor (beta chain) was identified during a study of shared clonotypes between healthy human individuals. About this clone: Its specificity is not known.

In the naive CD8 group, cells lacked CD45RO and were positively selected for CCR7, so terminally differentiated effector memory CD45RA+ cells were left out. None of the donors, who were healthy HIV-negative adults, had recently had acute infections or vaccinations. Regarding the study as a whole: Several donors showed sharing of approximately 5% of naive CD4 clonotypes.

Per germline, CDR1 SGHRS and CDR2 YFSETQ. The V end lost 0 bases, the J end lost 4 bases, and 10 bases lay between the germline ends. The CDR3 is 14 amino acids. The repertoire was sequenced with immunoSEQ multiplex PCR; TCRdb's copy has only in-frame clones and lacks some. The data show about 580,000 clones, with 95% to 98% seen just once and 0.3% held by the top ten. The V call is TRBV5-1, the J call TRBJ2-5; TRBD2 is a possible D gene (5 bases). The sequencing sample was made of naive CD8+ T cells sorted from blood. The TCR originated in a man aged 30 to 39 in good health. The CDR3 DNA sequence: TGCGCCAGCAGCTTGGGGATCCGGGGAGAGACCCAGTACTTC. Amino acids: CASSLGIRGETQYF.